This TCR beta chain was recorded in a study of T cell responses to AZD1222 COVID-19 vaccine. The germline CDR1 and CDR2 sequences are GTSNPN and SVGIG (reference sequence). The CDR3 loop spans 13 amino acids. Trimming removed 1 base from V and 7 bases from J; junction bases left unmatched: 4. Sequencing used immunoSEQ multiplex PCR; TCRdb keeps in-frame clones, though not all of them. This sample carries about 25,000 clones, around 87% of them seen once, and the ten largest clones take roughly 30%. On this clone itself: Its antigen is unknown.

General observations from the study: Females made up more of the donors, who were largely white British, and clonal diversity may have come out too low. Dominant CD4 TCR responses targeted spike regions 160-218 and 743-854. Spike-specific TCR depth and breadth grew after two AZD1222 doses.

The chain joins TRBV30 to TRBJ1-5; 7 bases align to TRBD1. The material sequenced was peripheral blood, taken 28 days after the second AZD1222 dose. This receptor was taken from an adult who received the AZD1222 COVID-19 vaccine. CDR3 DNA: TGTGCCTGGAGTGCCAGGGGGGGACAGCCCCAGCATTTT. Protein product: CAWSARGGQPQHF. Full variable domain (outside the CDR3, taken from reference TRBV30 and TRBJ1-5): SQTIHQWPATLVQPVGSPLSLECTVEGTSNPNLYWYRQAAGRGLQLLFYSVGIGQISSEVPQNLSASRPQDRQFILSSKKLLLSDSGFYLCAWSARGGQPQHFGDGTRLSIL.